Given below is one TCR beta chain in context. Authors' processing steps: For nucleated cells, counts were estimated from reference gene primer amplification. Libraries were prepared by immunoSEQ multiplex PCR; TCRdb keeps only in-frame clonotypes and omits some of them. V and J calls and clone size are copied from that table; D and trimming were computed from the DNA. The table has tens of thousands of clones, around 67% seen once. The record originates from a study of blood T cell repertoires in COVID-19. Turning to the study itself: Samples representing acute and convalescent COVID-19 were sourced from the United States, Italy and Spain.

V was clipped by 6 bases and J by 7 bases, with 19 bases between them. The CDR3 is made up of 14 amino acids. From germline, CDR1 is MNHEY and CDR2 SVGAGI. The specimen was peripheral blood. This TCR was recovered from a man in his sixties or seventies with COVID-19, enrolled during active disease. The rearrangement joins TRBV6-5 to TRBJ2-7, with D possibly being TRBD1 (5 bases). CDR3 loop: CASSWGRMFGEQYF. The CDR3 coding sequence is TGTGCCAGCAGCTGGGGCAGGATGTTTGGGGAGCAGTACTTC.